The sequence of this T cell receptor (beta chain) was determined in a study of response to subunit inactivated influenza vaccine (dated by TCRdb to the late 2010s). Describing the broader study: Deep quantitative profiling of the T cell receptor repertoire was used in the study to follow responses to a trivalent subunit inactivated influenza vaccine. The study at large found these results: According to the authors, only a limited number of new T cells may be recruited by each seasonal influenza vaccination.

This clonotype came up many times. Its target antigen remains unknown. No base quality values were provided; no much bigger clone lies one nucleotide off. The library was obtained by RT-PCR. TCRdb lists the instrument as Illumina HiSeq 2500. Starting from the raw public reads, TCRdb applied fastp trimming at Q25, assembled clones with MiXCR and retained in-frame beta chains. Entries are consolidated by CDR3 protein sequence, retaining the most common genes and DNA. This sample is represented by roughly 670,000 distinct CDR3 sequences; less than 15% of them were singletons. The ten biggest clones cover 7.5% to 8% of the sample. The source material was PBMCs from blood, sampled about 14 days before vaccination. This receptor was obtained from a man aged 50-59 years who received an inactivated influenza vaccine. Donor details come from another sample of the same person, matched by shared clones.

The CDR3 region: CASSRTGRKKNEQFF. The DNA reads TGTGCCAGCAGCCGAACAGGGAGGAAGAAAAATGAGCAGTTCTTC. The V and J segments used are TRBV7-9 and TRBJ2-1, with the D call tentatively TRBD1 or TRBD2, each fitting 6 bases. V sheds 5 bases and J sheds 7 bases, leaving 18 bases between their ends. Looking up the germline V gene (reference sequence) yields CDR1 SEHNR and CDR2 FQNEAQ. The CDR3 runs 15 residues from the cysteine to the phenylalanine. Of the read, only the CDR3 DNA is kept; its 45 bases are in frame from base 1.